The clone carrying this T cell receptor (beta chain) was detected many times. The antigen is undetermined. The data are from a study of CD8+CD57+ T cells in acquired aplastic anemia. Study background: Average DNA yield from sorted CD4+ and CD8+ cells was approximately 3.2 ug. Overall study findings and caveats: A set of some 28 CD8+ CDR3 sequences was shared between patients and controls, and these sequences appeared highly expressed in patients.

Investigators profiled TCR beta VDJ and CDR3 from genomic DNA template. TCRdb analysed the reads with MiXCR anew, one entry per CDR3 protein. The repertoire includes about 250,000 distinct CDR3 sequences, 45% to 50% of them detected once, and 7.8% sits in the top ten. Trimming left V 0 bases short and J 1 base short, with 10 bases between. The CDR3 is 16 residues long. From germline, CDR1 is LGHNA and CDR2 YSLEER. Patients chosen for sequencing had shown CD8+CD57+ cell expansion by flow cytometry. As a group, the patients uniformly had severe acquired aplastic anemia. Sequenced input: sorted CD4+, CD8+, or CD8+CD57+ T cells (not recorded which) from PBMCs. V and J are TRBV4-3 and TRBJ1-3, with D unresolved. This TCR derives from a human donor with aplastic anemia. The CDR3 here is CASSQDRTSSGNTIYF. The DNA of the CDR3 is TGCGCCAGCAGCCAAGACAGGACCAGTTCTGGAAACACCATATATTTT.